What follows are 2 T cell receptor beta chains derived from one specimen sequenced in a study of blood T cell repertoires in COVID-19. Libraries were prepared by immunoSEQ multiplex PCR; TCRdb keeps only in-frame clonotypes and omits some of them. The table shows approximately 100,000 clones, with around 82% occurring only once. The sample was peripheral blood. The receptors were sampled from a human donor in a cohort sampled during active COVID-19.

V gene TRBV9 combines with J gene TRBJ1-1; 7 bases are a match to TRBD1. This CDR3 has 14 residues. The ends lost 3 bases at V and 4 bases at J; junction bases unmatched: 6. Germline lookup yields CDR1 SGDLS and CDR2 YYNGEE. The CDR3 loop is CASSGGQASTEAFF. In DNA, the CDR3 is TGTGCCAGCAGCGGCGGACAGGCGAGCACTGAAGCTTTCTTT.

The chain is built from TRBV11-2 and TRBJ2-3; 8 bases fit TRBD2. Trimming cost V 3 bases and J 3 bases; bases outside gene matches: 5. The CDR3 consists of 15 residues. Germline V gene sequence: CDR1 SGHAT, CDR2 FQNNGV. This CDR3 is CASSLERGRTDTQYF. Written as DNA, the CDR3 is TGTGCCAGCAGCTTGGAGCGGGGGAGGACAGATACGCAGTATTTT.